This is a list of T cell receptor beta chains from one sample in a study of shared clonotypes between healthy human individuals. The protocol was immunoSEQ multiplex PCR, while the TCRdb copy is restricted to in-frame clones and leaves out a portion. The table shows about 2 million clones, with less than 95% occurring only once. The sequenced material came from naive CD8+ T cells sorted from blood. The receptors derive from a man in his late teens or twenties in good health. Each CDR3 is given with its conserved first and last residue. D genes are given only for firm matches. A row's size may be missing; if present it is once, few, many or a size class.

TRBD1,TRBV28,TRBJ1-3,-,CASRADRSSGNTIYF,TGTGCCAGCAGAGCGGACAGGTCCTCTGGAAACACCATATATTTT
-,TRBV14,TRBJ2-5,few,CASSQDYNQETQYF,TGTGCCAGCAGCCAAGACTATAACCAAGAGACCCAGTACTTC
TRBD1,TRBV19,TRBJ2-7,-,CASSYTGDEQYF,TGTGCCAGTAGCTATACAGGGGACGAGCAGTACTTC
TRBD1,TRBV10-3,TRBJ1-3,-,CAIGPGQGIVPSSGNTIYF,TGTGCCATCGGGCCCGGACAGGGAATTGTCCCCAGCTCTGGAAACACCATATATTTT
-,TRBV7-9,TRBJ1-2,once,CASSFLGLRGYTF,TGTGCCAGCAGCTTTTTGGGGCTACGTGGCTACACCTTC
-,TRBV10-3,TRBJ2-7,-,CAISPGLAYEQYF,TGTGCCATCAGCCCGGGACTTGCCTACGAGCAGTACTTC
-,TRBV7-6,TRBJ2-3,-,CASSGGLSTDTQYF,TGTGCCAGCAGCGGGGGCCTTAGCACAGATACGCAGTATTTT
TRBD1,TRBV4-1,TRBJ2-7,-,CASSQVVTGNYEQYF,TGCGCCAGCAGCCAAGTTGTGACAGGGAACTACGAGCAGTACTTC
-,TRBV10-1,TRBJ1-1,-,CASSESPGNTEAFF,TGCGCCAGCAGTGAGTCTCCAGGGAACACTGAAGCTTTCTTT
TRBD1,TRBV11-2,TRBJ2-7,once,CASSARDSVYEQYF,TGTGCCAGCAGCGCCCGGGACAGCGTATACGAGCAGTACTTC
-,TRBV7-9,TRBJ2-2,-,CASSLARGNTGELFF,TGTGCCAGCAGCTTAGCCAGGGGCAACACCGGGGAGCTGTTTTTT
TRBD1,TRBV19,TRBJ1-1,-,CASSSGFGTGFEAFF,TGTGCCAGTAGTTCCGGTTTCGGGACAGGGTTTGAAGCTTTCTTT
-,TRBV7-8,TRBJ2-3,-,CASSPRQETQYF,TGTGCCAGCAGCCCGCGTCAGGAGACGCAGTATTTT
TRBD2,TRBV11-2,TRBJ2-1,-,CASSLGAGTSPNEQFF,TGTGCCAGCAGCTTAGGGGCCGGGACTAGCCCTAATGAGCAGTTCTTC
TRBD1,TRBV28,TRBJ1-1,-,CASSLIFQGVEGTEAFF,TGTGCCAGCAGTTTAATTTTTCAGGGGGTGGAAGGCACTGAAGCTTTCTTT
-,TRBV7-6,TRBJ1-5,-,CASSLSGPIAGQPQHF,TGTGCCAGCAGCTTATCAGGACCGATAGCGGGGCAGCCCCAGCATTTT
-,TRBV14,TRBJ2-1,-,CASSQIKRDNEQFF,TGTGCCAGCAGCCAAATCAAGCGGGACAATGAGCAGTTCTTC
-,TRBV5-1,TRBJ2-5,few,CASSAGTQTLAETQYF,TGCGCCAGCAGCGCGGGGACCCAAACCCTGGCAGAGACCCAGTACTTC
-,TRBV28,TRBJ1-5,-,CASSFLQYSNQPQHF,TGTGCCAGCAGTTTCCTACAGTATAGCAATCAGCCCCAGCATTTT
TRBD2,TRBV4-2,TRBJ2-3,-,CASSQDLAGGAGTYTDTQYF,TGTGCCAGCAGCCAAGATCTAGCGGGGGGCGCCGGAACGTACACAGATACGCAGTATTTT
-,TRBV19,TRBJ1-6,-,CASSIGRTANSPLHF,TGTGCCAGTAGTATAGGGAGGACGGCTAATTCACCCCTCCACTTT
-,TRBV11-2,TRBJ2-7,once,CASSSMGDYEQYF,TGTGCCAGCAGCTCTATGGGAGACTACGAGCAGTACTTC
-,TRBV7-8,TRBJ1-1,-,CASSPQGLNTEAFF,TGTGCCAGCAGCCCCCAGGGGTTGAACACTGAAGCTTTCTTT
-,TRBV29-1,TRBJ1-2,-,CSVEGLGSGANYGYTF,TGCAGCGTTGAAGGTCTAGGGTCTGGGGCAAACTATGGCTACACCTTC
-,TRBV27,TRBJ2-3,once,CASSPVDSTDTQYF,TGTGCCAGCAGCCCAGTAGATAGCACAGATACGCAGTATTTT
TRBD1,TRBV7-9,TRBJ2-7,-,CASSATDRGQEQYF,TGTGCCAGCAGCGCCACGGACAGGGGGCAAGAGCAGTACTTC
TRBD1,TRBV7-9,TRBJ1-2,-,CASSPVGQSNYGYTF,TGTGCCAGCAGCCCTGTGGGACAGTCTAACTATGGCTACACCTTC
TRBD2,TRBV27,TRBJ2-3,-,CASSSPVLAGGRTDTQYF,TGTGCCAGCAGTTCCCCCGTTTTAGCGGGGGGCCGCACAGATACGCAGTATTTT
-,TRBV11-2,TRBJ1-3,-,CASSHPRGFSGNTIYF,TGTGCCAGCAGCCACCCCCGCGGGTTCTCTGGAAACACCATATATTTT
-,TRBV28,TRBJ1-2,-,CASSPQLYDYGYTF,TGTGCCAGCAGCCCTCAATTGTATGACTATGGCTACACCTTC
TRBD1,TRBV14,TRBJ1-2,-,CASRPQGANGYTF,TGTGCCAGCAGGCCACAGGGGGCGAATGGCTACACCTTC
-,TRBV5-1,TRBJ1-4,-,CASSLAEQAGEKLFF,TGCGCCAGCAGCTTGGCCGAACAGGCAGGTGAAAAACTGTTTTTT
TRBD1,TRBV15,TRBJ1-2,once,CATSSPLTGAANYGYTF,TGTGCCACCAGCAGCCCGCTGACAGGGGCCGCAAACTATGGCTACACCTTC
-,TRBV4-1,TRBJ1-3,-,CASSQAVTQGGNTIYF,TGCGCCAGCAGCCAAGCAGTGACCCAGGGTGGAAACACCATATATTTT
TRBD1,TRBV6-6,TRBJ2-3,-,CASRDSTTDTQYF,TGTGCCAGCCGGGACAGCACAACAGATACGCAGTATTTT
-,TRBV27,TRBJ2-7,-,CASSLLGGIVREQYF,TGTGCCAGCAGTTTATTAGGGGGGATAGTACGCGAGCAGTACTTC
TRBD1,TRBV27,TRBJ1-6,-,CASSSGPGTGESPLHF,TGTGCCAGCAGTTCGGGGCCCGGGACAGGGGAATCACCCCTCCACTTT
TRBD1,TRBV19,TRBJ1-5,-,CASSTWDRGDNQPQHF,TGTGCCAGTAGTACCTGGGACAGGGGGGACAATCAGCCCCAGCATTTT
-,TRBV5-1,TRBJ2-1,-,CASSQDGSNNEQFF,TGCGCCAGCAGCCAGGACGGATCGAACAATGAGCAGTTCTTC
TRBD1,TRBV28,TRBJ1-3,once,CASTPQGLGNTIYF,TGTGCCAGCACCCCACAGGGGTTGGGCAACACCATATATTTT
-,TRBV5-6,TRBJ2-5,-,CASSKSGTAQETQYF,TGTGCCAGCAGCAAATCCGGGACGGCCCAAGAGACCCAGTACTTC
-,TRBV27,TRBJ1-2,-,CASSLGGYNGYTF,TGTGCCAGCAGTCTGGGGGGGTATAATGGCTACACCTTC
-,TRBV12-1,TRBJ2-1,-,CASSFRLAGASYNEQFF,TGTGCCAGCAGCTTCCGACTAGCGGGGGCCTCCTACAATGAGCAGTTCTTC